This T cell receptor beta chain is from a study of sequential checkpoint blockade in melanoma (dated by TCRdb to about 2019). About the investigation overall: Patients were randomized 1:1 to first-line nivolumab followed by ipilimumab (arm A) or ipilimumab followed by nivolumab (arm B). Maintenance nivolumab came after both trial sequences. On the study overall, not on this receptor specifically: Larger, independent patient cohorts are needed to validate the response-prediction model that combines TCR metrics and mutation burden.

Trimming removed 7 bases from V and 8 bases from J; the gene matches leave 7 bases unexplained. The CDR3 starts with the cysteine, ends with the phenylalanine, and has 13 residues. Left in the record is the CDR3 DNA by itself, 39 bases read in frame from the first base. Taken from the germline V gene (reference sequence), the CDR1 and CDR2 loops are LNHDA and SQIVND. The treatment or condition label of this sample denotes: randomized to nivolumab then ipilimumab (arm A) or the reverse (arm B). Prior DNA-damaging chemotherapy had not been received by any trial patient. A FACS Aria II flow cytometer was used to sort live CD3+CD8+ cells that were negative for CD19 and CD56 from thawed PBMCs. Samples came from patients with melanoma in CheckMate 064, a randomized, open-label phase II trial of sequential checkpoint blockade. Peripheral blood mononuclear cells were collected by leukapheresis, purified with Ficoll-Paque, and frozen in human serum with about 10% DMSO. Immediately after sorting, the purity of sorted blood CD3+CD8+ cells was verified to be >95%, after which DNA was extracted.

TCRbeta CDR3 regions were immunosequenced from genomic DNA with the immunoSEQ Assay. Before high-throughput sequencing, genomic DNA was amplified using bias-controlled multiplex PCR. In the original analysis: To quantify the absolute abundance of each unique TCRbeta CDR3 region, the sequences were collapsed and filtered. Clonality, defined as 1 minus Pielou's evenness, was calculated using productive rearrangements only. A previously published method was used to identify clones whose frequencies were significantly greater in on-treatment samples than in baseline samples. Not all clones reach the TCRdb copy of this immuneACCESS table, which keeps in-frame sequences only. Checked studies attribute under half of the gap to unresolved V genes and leave the rest unexplained. V and J calls and clone size are copied from that table; D and trimming were computed from the DNA. This sample comprises tens of thousands of clones, around four fifths of them detected only once. The ten biggest clones cover around 5.4% of the sample.

Concerning this clone itself: There is no known antigen for this receptor. Base qualities are not at hand, and no much larger clone is one base apart.

This receptor was taken from a human donor with melanoma. Recombination linked TRBV19 to TRBJ2-3, with TRBD2 identical over 9 junction bases. Sequencing was performed on CD8+ T cells sorted from blood (inferred from file names), taken from a patient given nivolumab and ipilimumab in sequence. The CDR3 protein sequence reads: CASMREGLGTQYF. The nucleotide sequence reads as follows: TGTGCCAGTATGCGGGAGGGCCTAGGTACGCAGTATTTT.